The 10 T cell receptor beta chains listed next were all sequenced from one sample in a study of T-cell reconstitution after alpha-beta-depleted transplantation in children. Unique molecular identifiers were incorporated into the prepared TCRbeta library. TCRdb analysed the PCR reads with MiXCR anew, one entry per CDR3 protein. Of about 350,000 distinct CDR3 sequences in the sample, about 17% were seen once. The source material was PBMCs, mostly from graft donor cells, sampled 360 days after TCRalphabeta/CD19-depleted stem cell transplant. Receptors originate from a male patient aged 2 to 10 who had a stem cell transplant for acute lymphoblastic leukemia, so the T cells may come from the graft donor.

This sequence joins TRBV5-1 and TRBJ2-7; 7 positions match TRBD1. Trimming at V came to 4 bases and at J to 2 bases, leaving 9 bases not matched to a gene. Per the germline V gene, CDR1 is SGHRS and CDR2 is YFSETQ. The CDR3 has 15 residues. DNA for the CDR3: TGCGCCAGCAGCCACGGGACAGATGACACCTACGAGCAGTACTTC. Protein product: CASSHGTDDTYEQYF.

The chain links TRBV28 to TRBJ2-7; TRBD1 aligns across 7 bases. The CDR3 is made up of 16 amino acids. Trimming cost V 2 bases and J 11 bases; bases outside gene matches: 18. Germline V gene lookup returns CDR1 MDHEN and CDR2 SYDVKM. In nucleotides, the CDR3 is TGTGCCAGCAGTTTACCGGGACAGCAATTGCTCCTAAGGGAGTACTTC. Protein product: CASSLPGQQLLLREYF.

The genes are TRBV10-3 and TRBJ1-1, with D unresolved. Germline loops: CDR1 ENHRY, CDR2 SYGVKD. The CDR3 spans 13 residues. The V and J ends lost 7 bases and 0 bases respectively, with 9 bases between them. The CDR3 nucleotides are TGTGCCATCAAGAGCCGCATGAACACTGAAGCTTTCTTT. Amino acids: CAIKSRMNTEAFF.

CDR3 amino acids: CASSLGLRNYNEQFF. In DNA form, the CDR3 reads TGTGCCAGCAGCTTGGGCTTGCGGAATTACAATGAGCAGTTCTTC. V usage is TRBV5-5 and J usage is TRBJ2-1; no definite D call. The V gene lost 0 bases and the J gene lost 4 bases, with 11 bases spanning the gap. The CDR3 covers 15 residues. Germline V gene data show CDR1 as SGHKS and CDR2 as YYEKEE (reference sequence).

The CDR3 loop reads CASSSQGWNTDTQYF. Written as DNA, the CDR3 is TGTGCCAGCAGCTCACAGGGGTGGAACACAGATACGCAGTATTTT. J is TRBJ2-3 and V is TRBV5-5; 7 bases line up with TRBD1. Germline V gives CDR1 SGHKS, CDR2 YYEKEE (reference sequence). This CDR3 has 15 amino acids. After removal of 3 bases from V and 2 bases from J, the junction contained 6 bases not matched to a gene.

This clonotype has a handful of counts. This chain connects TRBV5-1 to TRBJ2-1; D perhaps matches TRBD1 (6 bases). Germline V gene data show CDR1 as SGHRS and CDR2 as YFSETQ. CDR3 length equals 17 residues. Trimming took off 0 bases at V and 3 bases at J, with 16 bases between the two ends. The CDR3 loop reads CASSLAIDRTYYNEQFF. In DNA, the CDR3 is TGCGCCAGCAGCTTGGCCATAGACAGGACCTACTACAATGAGCAGTTCTTC.

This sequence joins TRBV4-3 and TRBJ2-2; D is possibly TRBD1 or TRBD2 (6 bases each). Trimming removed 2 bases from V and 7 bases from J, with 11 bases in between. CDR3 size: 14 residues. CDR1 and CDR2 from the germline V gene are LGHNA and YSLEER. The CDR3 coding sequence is TGCGCCAGCAGCCAATTCGCGGGACACGGGGAGCTGTTTTTT. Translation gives CASSQFAGHGELFF.

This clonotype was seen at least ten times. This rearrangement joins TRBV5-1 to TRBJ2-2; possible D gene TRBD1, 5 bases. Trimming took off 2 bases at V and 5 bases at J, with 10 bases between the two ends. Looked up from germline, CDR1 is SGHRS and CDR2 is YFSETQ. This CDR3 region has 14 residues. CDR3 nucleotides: TGCGCCAGCAGCTTAGGGGATCGAACCGGGGAGCTGTTTTTT. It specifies CASSLGDRTGELFF.

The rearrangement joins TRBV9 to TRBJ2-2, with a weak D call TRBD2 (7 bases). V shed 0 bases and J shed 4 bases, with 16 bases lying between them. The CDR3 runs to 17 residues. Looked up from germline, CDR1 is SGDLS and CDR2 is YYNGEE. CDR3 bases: TGTGCCAGCAGCGTAGAGGGGGGGGGACTACCCACCGGGGAGCTGTTTTTT. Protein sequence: CASSVEGGGLPTGELFF.

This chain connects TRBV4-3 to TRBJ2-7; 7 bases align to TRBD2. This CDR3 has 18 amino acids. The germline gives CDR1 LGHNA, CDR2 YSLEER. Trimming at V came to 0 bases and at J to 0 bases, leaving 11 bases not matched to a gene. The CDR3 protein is CASSQEASGSISSYEQYF. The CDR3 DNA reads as TGCGCCAGCAGCCAAGAAGCTAGCGGTTCCATTAGCTCCTACGAGCAGTACTTC.